This T cell receptor beta chain came from a study of blood T cell repertoires in COVID-19. Background on the study: Both acute and convalescent COVID-19 samples were obtained from the United States, Italy and Spain.

This clone was seen only a few times. Those enrolled, adults aged about 18 to 95 years, came from roughly 22 US areas. Germline V lookup: CDR1 LNHDA, CDR2 SQIVND (reference sequence). CDR3 size: 18 residues. The ends lost 6 bases at V and 0 bases at J; junction bases unmatched: 11. The authors' processing: Scientists estimated how many nucleated cells there were by amplifying reference gene primers. Sequencing was performed with immunoSEQ multiplex PCR; in TCRdb, only in-frame clones are kept and a portion is missing. V, J and clone size derive from that table, while D and trimming were established from the DNA sequence. The sample contains 350,000 to 500,000 clones, more than 70% of which appear only once.

The chain carries TRBV19 and TRBJ1-1; 12 bases align to TRBD1. The sample taken for sequencing was PBMCs or T cells enriched from blood (not recorded which). The TCR sequence derives from a woman younger than 30 who had been exposed to COVID-19. For the CDR3, the DNA is TGTGCCAGTAGCAGACCGGGACAGGGGGCTACCATGAACACTGAAGCTTTCTTT. This translates into CASSRPGQGATMNTEAFF.